The TCR beta chain described here comes from a study of cytomegalovirus exposure and HLA in healthy donors listed by TCRdb under 2017. Looking at the study overall: According to a later analysis, the roughly 120 validation repertoires were produced on the same platform as the approximately 690 repertoires of the first cohort. Besides the first cohort of approximately 710 subjects, a separate validation cohort made up of over 100 different subjects was used. The study combined high-throughput TCR immunosequencing, statistical association of individual TCRs with disease status, and machine learning to predict cytomegalovirus infection status. The aim of the study was to test whether cataloging public T cell receptors could identify signatures of past pathogen exposure. Points the paper makes about the study in general: The classifier was reported to diagnose cytomegalovirus status with high specificity and sensitivity in both the original and validation cohorts. A total of fewer than 200 TCR beta chains were listed by the study as associated with cytomegalovirus. A later analysis lacked HLA typing for the validation cohort, so it scored co-occurrence in that cohort across all 120 or so repertoires. A later analysis found that TCRs clustered in the first cohort also tended to co-occur in the 120 validation repertoires, with just under 95% of cluster scores above 0. The authors suggested that the approach could potentially be extended to other disease states and immunological phenotypes. Across donors, most TCR sequences were observed very rarely, whereas some public TCRs were present in many individuals. In vitro tests confirmed that a few of the cytomegalovirus-associated TCR beta chains recognize cytomegalovirus antigens.

Points on this clone: No cognate antigen has been identified for it. Base qualities are not recorded, but no much larger clone differs from it by a single base.

To prepare the library, the immunoSEQ multiplex PCR assay was applied. For the original study's pipeline: A statistical classification framework was developed to diagnose cytomegalovirus status using the catalog of TCR beta chain sequences. TCRdb obtained this table from immuneACCESS and retained in-frame rearrangements with V and J assigned. These tables miss some clones; where compared with another copy, unresolved V genes account for less than half of the shortfall, and the remainder is unexplained. V, J and clone size are taken as reported in that table, and D and trimming were inferred from the DNA itself. The sample table records roughly 300,000 clones; 75% to 90% of these occur just once. Jointly, the top ten make up about 0.8% of the sample. The donors belonged to the validation cohort of around 120 subjects, which was separate from the roughly 700-subject first cohort. The CDR3, from cysteine to phenylalanine, totals 15 residues. The sequence is cut down to CDR3 DNA, 45 bases in frame from base 1. The germline V gene (reference sequence) supplies CDR1 LNHDA and CDR2 SQIVND. V and J are truncated by 2 bases and 1 base respectively, leaving an intervening sequence of 12 bases.

The clonotype comes from a woman aged 18-29 years in good health and CMV-seronegative. Sequenced material: PBMCs. The chain was built from TRBV19 and TRBJ2-7, with TRBD2 tentatively as D gene (7 bases match). The CDR3: CASSITAGQSYEQYF. In nucleotide form, the sequence is TGTGCCAGTAGTATAACAGCGGGACAATCCTACGAGCAGTACTTC.